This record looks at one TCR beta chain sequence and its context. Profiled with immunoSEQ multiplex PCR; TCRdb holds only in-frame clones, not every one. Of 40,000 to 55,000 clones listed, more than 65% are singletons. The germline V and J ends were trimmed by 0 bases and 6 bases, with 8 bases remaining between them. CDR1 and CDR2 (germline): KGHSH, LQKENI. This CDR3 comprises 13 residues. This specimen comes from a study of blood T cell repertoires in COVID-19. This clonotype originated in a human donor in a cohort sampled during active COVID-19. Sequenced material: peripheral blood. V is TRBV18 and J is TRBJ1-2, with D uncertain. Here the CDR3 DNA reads TGTGCCAGCTCACCACCCGGGGAGCATGGCTACACCTTC. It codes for CASSPPGEHGYTF.